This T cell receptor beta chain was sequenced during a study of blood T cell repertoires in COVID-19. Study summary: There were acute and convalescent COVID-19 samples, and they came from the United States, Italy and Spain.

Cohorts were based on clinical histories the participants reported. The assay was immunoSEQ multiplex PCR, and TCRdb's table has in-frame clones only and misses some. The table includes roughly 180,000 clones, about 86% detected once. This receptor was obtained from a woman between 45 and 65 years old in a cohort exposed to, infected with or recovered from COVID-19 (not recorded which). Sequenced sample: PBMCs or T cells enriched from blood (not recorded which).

CDR3 sequence (DNA): TGTGCCACCAGTGCTCGATCGGGGATGACAGATACGCAGTATTTT. Its protein is CATSARSGMTDTQYF. The rearrangement joins TRBV24-1 to TRBJ2-3; D may be TRBD2 (5 bases). Germline values: CDR1 KGHDR, CDR2 SFDVKD. V was pared by 5 bases and J by 3 bases, with 14 bases between. The CDR3 spans 15 residues.